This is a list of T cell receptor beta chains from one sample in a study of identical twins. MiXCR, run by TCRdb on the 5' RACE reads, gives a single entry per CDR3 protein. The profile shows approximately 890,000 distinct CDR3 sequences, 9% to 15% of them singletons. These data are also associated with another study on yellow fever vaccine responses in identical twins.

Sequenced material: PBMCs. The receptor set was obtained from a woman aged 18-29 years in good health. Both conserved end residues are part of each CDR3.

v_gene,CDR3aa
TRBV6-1,CASGRTTEAFF
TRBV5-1,CASSLQRPDTQYF
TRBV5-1,CASSPYIATGLTDTQYF
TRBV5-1,CASSLGDRLYGYTF
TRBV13,CASSLNVAGVGETQYF
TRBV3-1,CASSQGMGLAGGNEQFF
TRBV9,CASSTGTGVTDTQYF
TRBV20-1,CSANGRHSYEQYF
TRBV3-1,CASSQEASGAFYEQYF
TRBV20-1,CSATSRRGPWGLDTDTQYF
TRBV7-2,CAIRGRLANTGELFF
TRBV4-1,CASSALAGVSYEQYF
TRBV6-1,CASTRGYQETQYF
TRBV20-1,CSARIEGGYEQYF
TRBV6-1,CASSQLTEVEQFF
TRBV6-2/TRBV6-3,CASSNPDRAYEQYF
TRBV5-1,CASSWYSSSYEQYF
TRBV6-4,CATQLGPNTGELFF
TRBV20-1,CSATDPLAGHNEQFF
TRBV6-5,CASSYSFGSGNNEQFF
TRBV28,CASSLLAGGIDTQYF
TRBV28,CASSLRGLQPQHF
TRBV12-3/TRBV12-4,CASSRSRHTEAFF
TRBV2,CASSGTAINEQFF
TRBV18,CASSEQGASTEAFF
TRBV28,CASIEASGRYEQYF